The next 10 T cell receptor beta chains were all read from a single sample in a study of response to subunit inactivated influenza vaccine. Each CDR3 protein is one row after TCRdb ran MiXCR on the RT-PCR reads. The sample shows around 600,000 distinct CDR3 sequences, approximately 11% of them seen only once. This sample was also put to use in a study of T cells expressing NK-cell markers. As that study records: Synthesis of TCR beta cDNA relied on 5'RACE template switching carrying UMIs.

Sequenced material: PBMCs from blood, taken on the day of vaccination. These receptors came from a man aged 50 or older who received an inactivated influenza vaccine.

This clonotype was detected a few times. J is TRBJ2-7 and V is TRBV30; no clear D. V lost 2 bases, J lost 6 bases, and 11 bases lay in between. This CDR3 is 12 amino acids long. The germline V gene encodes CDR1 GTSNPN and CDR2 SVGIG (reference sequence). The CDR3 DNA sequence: TGTGCCTGGAGTTCCCAGATGGGCGAGCAGTACTTC. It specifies CAWSSQMGEQYF.

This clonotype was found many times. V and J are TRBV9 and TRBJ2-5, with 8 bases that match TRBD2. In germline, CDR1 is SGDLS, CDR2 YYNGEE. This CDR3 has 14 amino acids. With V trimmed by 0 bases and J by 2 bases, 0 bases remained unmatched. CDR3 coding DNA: TGTGCCAGCAGCGTAGCGGGGGGGCAAGAGACCCAGTACTTC. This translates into CASSVAGGQETQYF.

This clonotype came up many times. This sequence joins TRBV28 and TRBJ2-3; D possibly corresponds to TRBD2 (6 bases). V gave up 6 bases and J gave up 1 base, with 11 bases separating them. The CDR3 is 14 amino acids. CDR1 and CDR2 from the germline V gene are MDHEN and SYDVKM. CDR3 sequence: CASRGLIRTDTQYF. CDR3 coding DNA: TGTGCCAGCAGGGGACTTATTCGCACAGATACGCAGTATTTT.

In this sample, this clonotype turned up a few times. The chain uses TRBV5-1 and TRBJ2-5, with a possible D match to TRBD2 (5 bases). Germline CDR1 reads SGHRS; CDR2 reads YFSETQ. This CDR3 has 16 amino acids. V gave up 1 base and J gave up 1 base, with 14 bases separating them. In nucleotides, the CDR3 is TGCGCCAGCAGCTTGAATCTAGCACGGGCCCAAGAGACCCAGTACTTC. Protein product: CASSLNLARAQETQYF.

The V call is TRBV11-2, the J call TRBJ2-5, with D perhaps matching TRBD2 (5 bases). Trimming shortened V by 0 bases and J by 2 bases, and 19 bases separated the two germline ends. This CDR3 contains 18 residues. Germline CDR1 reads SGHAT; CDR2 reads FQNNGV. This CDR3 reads CASSLDTSLAGVQETQYF. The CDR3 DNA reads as TGTGCCAGCAGCTTAGATACTAGTCTGGCTGGGGTACAAGAGACCCAGTACTTC.

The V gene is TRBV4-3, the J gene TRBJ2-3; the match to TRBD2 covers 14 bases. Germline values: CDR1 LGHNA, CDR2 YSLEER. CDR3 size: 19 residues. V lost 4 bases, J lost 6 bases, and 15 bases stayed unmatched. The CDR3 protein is CASSLRTSGGTFRFDTQYF. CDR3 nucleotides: TGCGCCAGCAGCCTTAGGACTAGCGGGGGGACCTTTCGTTTTGATACGCAGTATTTT.

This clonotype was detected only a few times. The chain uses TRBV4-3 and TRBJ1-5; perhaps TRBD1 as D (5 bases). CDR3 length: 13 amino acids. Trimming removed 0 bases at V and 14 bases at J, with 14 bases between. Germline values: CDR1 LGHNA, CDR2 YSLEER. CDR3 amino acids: CASSQDRGRQKHF. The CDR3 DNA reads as TGCGCCAGCAGCCAAGATCGAGGGCGACAGAAGCATTTT.

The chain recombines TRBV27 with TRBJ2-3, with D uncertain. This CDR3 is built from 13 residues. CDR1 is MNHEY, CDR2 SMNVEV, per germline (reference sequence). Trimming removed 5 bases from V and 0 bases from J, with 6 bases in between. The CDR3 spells CASSHASTDTQYF. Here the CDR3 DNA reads TGTGCCAGCAGTCACGCTAGCACAGATACGCAGTATTTT.

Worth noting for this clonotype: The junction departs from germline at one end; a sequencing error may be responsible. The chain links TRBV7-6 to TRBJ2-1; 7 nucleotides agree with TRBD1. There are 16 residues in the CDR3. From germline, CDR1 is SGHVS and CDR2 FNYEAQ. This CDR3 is CTSSSPQGWSYNEQFF. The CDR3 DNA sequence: TGTACCAGCAGCTCCCCACAGGGGTGGTCCTACAATGAGCAGTTCTTC.

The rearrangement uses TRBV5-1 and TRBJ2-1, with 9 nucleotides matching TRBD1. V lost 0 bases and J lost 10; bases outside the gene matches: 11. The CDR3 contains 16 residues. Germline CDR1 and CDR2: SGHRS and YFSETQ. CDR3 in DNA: TGCGCCAGCAGCTTGGTTTTCGGGACAGGGTTCAGAGAGCAGTTCTTC. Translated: CASSLVFGTGFREQFF. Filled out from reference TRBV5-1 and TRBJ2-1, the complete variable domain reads KAGVTQTPRYLIKTRGQQVTLSCSPISGHRSVSWYQQTPGQGLQFLFEYFSETQRNKGNFPGRFSGRQFSNSRSEMNVSTLELGDSALYLCASSLVFGTGFREQFFGPGTRLTVL.